The T cell receptor beta chain described here comes from a study of control samples from healthy donors and cancer patients. Germline loops: CDR1 GTSNPN, CDR2 SVGIG (reference sequence). V was pared by 1 base and J by 5 bases, with 23 bases between. This CDR3 is 17 amino acids long. The repertoire was sequenced with immunoSEQ multiplex PCR; TCRdb's copy has only in-frame clones and lacks some. This table holds roughly 120,000 clones, around nine tenths found once. This chain uses TRBV30 with TRBJ1-2; D is undetermined. The receptor comes from a man aged 50-60 years in good health. Specimen: blood. The CDR3 bases are TGTGCCTGGAGTGCCCATGGACCGGGCAGCCCATCTTATGGCTACACCTTC. Protein product: CAWSAHGPGSPSYGYTF.